A single sample is the source of the 11 T cell receptor beta chains below, sequenced in a study of regulatory T cells in long-lasting Graves disease. Time point denoted: newly diagnosed GD, antithyroid drugs for less than 3 months. Making the TCR library involved RNA that had been extracted from PBMCs. According to the study, TCR beta libraries were built with iRepertoire HTBI primers and CDR3-region Arm-PCR. Each CDR3 protein gets one entry after TCRdb re-called the multiplex PCR reads with MiXCR. The sample comprises about 560,000 distinct CDR3 sequences, roughly a sixth of which are singletons, and 9.5% to 15% rests with the top ten. The sample was also linked to a second study, of T cells in Graves' hyperthyroidism and ophthalmopathy.

The sequencing used peripheral blood mononuclear cells (PBMCs), collected at new diagnosis, from a patient treated with antithyroid drugs. Receptors originate from a man younger than 35 with Graves disease.

This clonotype was counted a few times. DNA of the CDR3: TGTGCCATCAGTGAGAATCGAGAGACCCAGTACTTC. Protein: CAISENRETQYF. The rearrangement joins TRBV10-3 to TRBJ2-5; no definite D call. The CDR3 runs to 12 residues. CDR1 is ENHRY, CDR2 SYGVKD, per germline. V dropped 2 bases and J dropped 4 bases, with 5 bases sitting between them.

This clonotype was seen more than once but under ten times. The chain links TRBV27 to TRBJ2-3; D ambiguous. Trimming took off 4 bases at V and 1 base at J, with 9 bases between the two ends. The CDR3 runs 14 residues. In germline, CDR1 is MNHEY, CDR2 SMNVEV (reference sequence). The CDR3 sequence is CASSSSFGTDTQYF. DNA of the CDR3: TGTGCCAGCAGTTCATCCTTTGGCACAGATACGCAGTATTTT.

This clonotype was recorded at least ten times. The V gene is TRBV20-1, the J gene TRBJ2-3, with 8 bases that match TRBD2. In germline, CDR1 is DFQATT, CDR2 SNEGSKA (reference sequence). This CDR3 is built from 12 residues. For the CDR3, the DNA is TGCAGCGCGGGAGGTAACGCAGATACGCAGTATTTT. It specifies CSAGGNADTQYF.

This clonotype was seen many times. V usage is TRBV30 and J usage is TRBJ1-2; no firm D call. The V end was cut by 2 bases, the J end by 8 bases, with 12 bases between. In germline, CDR1 is GTSNPN, CDR2 SVGIG (reference sequence). The CDR3 length is 12 residues. For the CDR3, the DNA is TGTGCCTGGAGTTGGAGGGTAAGCGGCTACACCTTC. Translated: CAWSWRVSGYTF.

There are many counts of this clonotype. This chain joins TRBV12-3 or TRBV12-4 and TRBJ1-1; TRBD1 agrees at 11 bases. The CDR3 extends over 16 amino acids. V gave up 3 bases and J gave up 5 bases; unmatched junction bases: 8. CDR3 nucleotides: TGTGCCAGCAGTTTCCCTCTGGACAGGGGGCGTACTGAAGCTTTCTTT. Translating gives CASSFPLDRGRTEAFF.

This clonotype was recorded at least ten times. This chain joins TRBV18 and TRBJ2-7; D possibly corresponds to TRBD1 (6 bases). Trimming shortened V by 6 bases and J by 0 bases, and 12 bases separated the two germline ends. The CDR3 runs to 14 residues. Germline-derived CDR1 and CDR2 are KGHSH and LQKENI. The CDR3: CASSGSGDSYEQYF. CDR3 DNA sequence: TGTGCCAGCTCCGGTTCAGGGGACTCCTACGAGCAGTACTTC. The complete variable domain, with remaining parts taken from reference TRBV18 and TRBJ2-7, reads NAGVMQNPRHLVRRRGQEARLRCSPMKGHSHVYWYRQLPEEGLKFMVYLQKENIIDESGMPKERFSAEFPKEGPSILRIQQVVRGDSAAYFCASSGSGDSYEQYFGPGTRLTVT.

This clonotype was seen repeatedly, ten times or more. CDR3 sequence reads: CASSPGQGNSPLHF. For the CDR3, the DNA is TGTGCCAGCAGTCCGGGACAGGGCAATTCACCCCTCCACTTT. The chain recombines TRBV2 with TRBJ1-6; 9 bases align to TRBD1. The V and J ends lost 5 bases and 7 bases, in that order; junction bases with no gene match: 3. Germline V gene sequence: CDR1 SNHLY, CDR2 FYNNEI. This CDR3 contains 14 residues.

At least ten counts were recorded for this clonotype. The rearrangement uses TRBV5-1 and TRBJ1-5; 7 bases line up with TRBD1. The CDR3 contains 12 residues. Losses at the gene ends were 8 bases for V and 7 bases for J; bases not matched to a gene: 6. Germline-derived CDR1 and CDR2 are SGHRS and YFSETQ. CDR3 region: CARTGLGQPQHF. The CDR3 region has the DNA TGCGCCAGGACAGGGTTGGGGCAGCCCCAGCATTTT.

The J gene is TRBJ1-2, the V gene TRBV12-3 or TRBV12-4; 9 nucleotides match TRBD1. Trimming took 2 bases from V and 4 from J; bases not matched to a gene: 8. CDR3 length: 16 amino acids. The CDR3 DNA reads as TGTGCCAGCAGTTTAACCGTTACAGGGGGCAGCTATGGCTACACCTTC. Encoded protein: CASSLTVTGGSYGYTF.

This clonotype was seen repeatedly, ten times or more. The V gene is TRBV7-6, the J gene TRBJ2-7, with 8 bases matching TRBD1. Germline trimming cut 2 bases from V and 5 bases from J; bases unmatched to any gene: 8. This CDR3 contains 15 residues. Looked up from germline, CDR1 is SGHVS and CDR2 is FNYEAQ. The CDR3 loop reads CASSLFQGANNEQYF. Written as DNA, the CDR3 is TGTGCCAGCAGCTTATTTCAGGGGGCGAATAACGAGCAGTACTTC.

This clonotype has a handful of counts. The chain links TRBV6-2 or TRBV6-3 to TRBJ1-1, with no clear D. Germline CDR1 is MNHEY and CDR2 is SVGEGT. There are 14 residues in the CDR3. V lost 2 bases and J 1 base, leaving 8 bases between the germline ends. CDR3 region: CASSYGPTNTEAFF. DNA of the CDR3: TGTGCCAGCAGTTACGGGCCGACGAACACTGAAGCTTTCTTT.